This is a list of T cell receptor beta chains from one sample in a study of PD-1 blockade in classical Hodgkin lymphoma. The method was immunoSEQ multiplex PCR; TCRdb's version includes in-frame clones alone and lacks a portion of them. The data show tens of thousands of clones, with around 90% seen just once and approximately 9.8% held by the top ten. The specimen was peripheral blood mononuclear cells (PBMCs), collected at baseline. The receptors were gathered from a human donor with classical Hodgkin lymphoma. CDR3s include the opening cysteine and the closing phenylalanine or tryptophan. Part of the rows lack a size; the others show once, few, many or a class for expanded clones.

abundance: NA; v_gene: TRBV27; CDR3aa: CASSLEGSSYEQYF
abundance: NA; v_gene: TRBV27; CDR3aa: CASSSGTSKVQYF
abundance: NA; v_gene: TRBV25-1; CDR3aa: CASSEWGSRDDEQYF
abundance: NA; v_gene: TRBV27; CDR3aa: CASSLSGTPNEKLFF
abundance: once; v_gene: TRBV30; CDR3aa: CAWTRLAGIFNEQFF
abundance: NA; v_gene: TRBV6-5; CDR3aa: CASSVTQGQPQHF
abundance: NA; v_gene: TRBV25-1; CDR3aa: CASSDVMKETQYF
abundance: NA; v_gene: TRBV10-1; CDR3aa: CASSLSGEGEQFF
abundance: once; v_gene: TRBV7-3; CDR3aa: CASSSPGTRNEQFF
abundance: NA; v_gene: TRBV28; CDR3aa: CASRGGIKDQPQHF
abundance: few; v_gene: TRBV10-1; CDR3aa: CASSEFAGSGNTIYF
abundance: NA; v_gene: TRBV20-1; CDR3aa: CSADRSYEQYF
abundance: NA; v_gene: TRBV29-1; CDR3aa: CSVSPGNGFKETQYF
abundance: NA; v_gene: TRBV7-9; CDR3aa: CASSLASWANEKLFF
abundance: once; v_gene: TRBV11-2; CDR3aa: CASSLHIRGAGENTQYF
abundance: NA; v_gene: TRBV6-1; CDR3aa: CASREGVSDTQYF
abundance: NA; v_gene: TRBV28; CDR3aa: CASSSAGANVLTF
abundance: NA; v_gene: TRBV2; CDR3aa: CASSEEAAPAGELDTQYF
abundance: NA; v_gene: TRBV4-2; CDR3aa: CASSQDRAVGFSGNTIYF
abundance: NA; v_gene: TRBV11-2; CDR3aa: CASSLDRLAGVGEQFF
abundance: NA; v_gene: TRBV19; CDR3aa: CASTTSPLIQGKTYTDTQYF
abundance: NA; v_gene: TRBV25-1; CDR3aa: CASSLPGLAGAYEQYF